This passage covers 5 T cell receptor beta chains from one sample sequenced in a study of kidney transplant recipient with SARS-CoV-2 infection (dated by TCRdb to 2020 to 2022). The time point label, read with the paper, signifies: pre-pandemic baseline sample and day 111 after first positive SARS-CoV-2 test. The sequencer listed for this sample is Illumina MiSeq. TCRdb cleaned the public reads at Q25 with fastp, built clones with MiXCR and kept in-frame beta chains. Merged by CDR3 protein, the rows form single entries marked with the most common genes and DNA. The sample table records fewer than 250,000 distinct CDR3 sequences; 25% to 30% of these occur just once. The ten largest account for under 7.5% of the sample. Source: a blood sample, taken at baseline and on day 111 from a kidney transplant recipient. The source is a male patient in his thirties who had COVID-19 and was a kidney transplant recipient. Following transplantation, T cells from the graft donor may be among those present.

This clonotype was counted ten times or more. The chain employs TRBV7-2 and TRBJ1-1; TRBD1 aligns across 7 bases. Germline V gene data show CDR1 as SGHTA and CDR2 as FQGNSA. Trimming took 8 bases from V and 1 from J; bases not matched to a gene: 10. The length of the CDR3 is 15 residues. In DNA, the CDR3 is TGTGCCAGCGAACTCAGGGGGGGGGCGAACACTGAAGCTTTCTTT. This codes for CASELRGGANTEAFF.

This chain links TRBV5-6 with TRBJ1-6, with 7 bases lining up with TRBD1. The CDR3 is 14 residues long. Germline CDR1 and CDR2: SGHDT and YYEEEE. V trimming: 4 bases; J trimming: 9 bases; junction bases outside the gene matches: 7. Here the CDR3 reads CASSGQVKGSPLHF. In DNA, the CDR3 is TGTGCCAGCAGCGGACAGGTAAAAGGTTCACCCCTCCACTTT. Full variable domain (outside the CDR3, taken from reference TRBV5-6 and TRBJ1-6): DAGVTQSPTHLIKTRGQQVTLRCSPKSGHDTVSWYQQALGQGPQFIFQYYEEEERQRGNFPDRFSGHQFPNYSSELNVNALLLGDSALYLCASSGQVKGSPLHFGNGTRLTVT.

This clonotype was found many times. CDR3 sequence reads: CASSAGRGRLEKLFF. The DNA of the CDR3 is TGTGCCAGCAGCGCGGGGAGGGGGCGGCTGGAAAAACTGTTTTTT. The rearrangement uses TRBV7-9 and TRBJ1-4, with 7 nucleotides matching TRBD1. CDR1 and CDR2 (germline): SEHNR, FQNEAQ (reference sequence). The CDR3 is 15 residues long. V lost 5 bases and J lost 8; bases outside the gene matches: 11.

This clonotype occurred many times. In DNA, the CDR3 is TGTGCCAGCCACCACCTATATACAGGGGTGAACACCGGGGAGCTGTTTTTT. This codes for CASHHLYTGVNTGELFF. The rearrangement joins TRBV6-2 or TRBV6-3 to TRBJ2-2; 7 bases line up with TRBD1. V shed 8 bases and J 1 base; nucleotides not matched to a gene: 13. CDR1 is MNHEY and CDR2 is SVGEGT in the germline V gene. This CDR3 comprises 17 residues.

This clonotype was picked up a small number of times. The gene calls are TRBV2 and TRBJ1-1; D is uncertain. This CDR3 comprises 12 residues. Trimming cost V 6 bases and J 8 bases, with 13 bases left between them. Germline V gene lookup returns CDR1 SNHLY and CDR2 FYNNEI. The CDR3 DNA reads as TGTGCCAGCAGGGCCGGGCGCGTAGAAGCTTTCTTT. Its translation: CASRAGRVEAFF.